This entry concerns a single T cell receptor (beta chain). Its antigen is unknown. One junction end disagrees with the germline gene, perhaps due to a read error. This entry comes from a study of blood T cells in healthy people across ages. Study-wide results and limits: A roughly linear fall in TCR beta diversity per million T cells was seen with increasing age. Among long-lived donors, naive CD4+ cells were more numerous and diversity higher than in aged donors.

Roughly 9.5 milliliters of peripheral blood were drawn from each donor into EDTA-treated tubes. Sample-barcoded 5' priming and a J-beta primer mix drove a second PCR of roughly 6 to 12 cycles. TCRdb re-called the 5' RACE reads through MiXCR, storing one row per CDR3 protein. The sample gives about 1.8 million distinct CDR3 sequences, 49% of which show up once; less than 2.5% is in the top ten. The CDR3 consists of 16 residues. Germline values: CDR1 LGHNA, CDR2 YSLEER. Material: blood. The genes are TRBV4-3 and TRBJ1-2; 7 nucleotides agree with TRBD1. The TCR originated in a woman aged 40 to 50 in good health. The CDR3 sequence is CAGSQDHEGARYGYTF. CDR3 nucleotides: TGCGCCGGCAGCCAAGATCATGAGGGGGCGAGGTATGGCTACACCTTC.